These 11 T cell receptor beta chains came from one sample sequenced in a study of post-analysis software for immune sequencing data (dated by TCRdb to the mid-2010s). General study outcomes and caveats: Roughly 5 TRBV segments, including TRBV5-6, TRBV5-1 and TRBV20-1, were significantly more frequent in patients than controls.

Libraries were made using PCR. The listed sequencing device is Illumina HiSeq 2500. Unique molecular identifiers were incorporated into TCR beta cDNA libraries to reduce PCR and sequencing biases. TCRdb applied fastp at Q25 and MiXCR to the public reads, then kept only in-frame beta chains. For every CDR3 protein sequence, its rows merge into one entry that carries the most common genes and DNA. In this sample the table shows about 770,000 distinct CDR3 sequences, roughly 46% of which occur a single time. The ten top clones hold over 4.5% of the sample. For these receptors, no antigen is known. Material for sequencing was blood. The receptors stem from a girl aged 10 to 17 with multiple sclerosis.

The gene calls are TRBV29-1 and TRBJ2-3; D is ambiguous. This CDR3 contains 12 residues. Looked up from germline, CDR1 is SQVTM and CDR2 is ANQGSEA. The V gene lost 1 base and the J gene lost 4 bases, with 6 bases spanning the gap. In DNA form, the CDR3 reads TGCAGCGTTGAAGTCGAAGCAGATACGCAGTATTTT. Its protein product is CSVEVEADTQYF.

The CDR3 DNA is TGCGCCAGCAGCCCTACAACCTCTGGGGCCAACGTCCTGACTTTC. Translating it yields CASSPTTSGANVLTF. V is TRBV5-1 and J is TRBJ2-6; D remains ambiguous. V lost 4 bases and J lost 0, with 8 bases in between. This CDR3 comprises 15 residues. Germline assignment: CDR1 SGHRS and CDR2 YFSETQ.

The table lists this clonotype with a few counts. The chain recombines TRBV20-1 with TRBJ2-4; TRBD1 or TRBD2 may be the D gene (6 bases each). The V gene lost 6 bases and the J gene lost 8 bases, with 20 bases spanning the gap. CDR3 length: 14 amino acids. CDR1 is DFQATT and CDR2 is SNEGSKA in the germline V gene (reference sequence). Here the CDR3 DNA reads TGCAGTGCCCCGGGACATAGGAGGGCGGACATTCAGTACTTC. Its translation: CSAPGHRRADIQYF.

This clonotype has a handful of counts. The V and J genes are TRBV6-4 and TRBJ2-5, with TRBD2 identical over 13 bases. This CDR3 has 17 amino acids. Germline loops: CDR1 MRHNA, CDR2 SNTAGT. With V trimmed by 5 bases and J by 7 bases, 13 bases remained unmatched. CDR3: CASSPWTSGSIAMTQYF. CDR3 nucleotide sequence: TGTGCCAGCAGTCCCTGGACTAGCGGGAGTATCGCGATGACCCAGTACTTC.

The chain has TRBV12-3 or TRBV12-4 and TRBJ1-1; D unclear. V lost 3 bases to trimming and J lost 1 base, with 9 bases between them. There are 14 residues in the CDR3. CDR3 residues: CASSFGRTNTEAFF. DNA of the CDR3: TGTGCCAGCAGTTTTGGCAGGACGAACACTGAAGCTTTCTTT.

This clonotype was detected many times. This chain joins TRBV5-5 and TRBJ2-5, with 10 bases aligning to TRBD2. The CDR3 is 16 amino acids. CDR1 is SGHKS and CDR2 is YYEKEE in the germline V gene (reference sequence). The V segment lost 2 bases and the J segment 5 bases; nucleotides outside the gene matches: 9. CDR3 region: CASSFGAGGPVETQYF. The DNA of the CDR3 is TGTGCCAGCAGCTTTGGAGCGGGAGGGCCGGTGGAGACCCAGTACTTC.

The V and J genes are TRBV6-5 and TRBJ2-5; no firm D call. The V end was cut by 0 bases, the J end by 4 bases, with 9 bases between. This CDR3 comprises 14 residues. Germline V gene lookup returns CDR1 MNHEY and CDR2 SVGAGI. CDR3 in amino acids: CASSYSSLAETQYF. CDR3 bases: TGTGCCAGCAGTTACTCGAGTCTTGCAGAGACCCAGTACTTC.

This clonotype occurred once. V usage is TRBV6-7 and J usage is TRBJ2-3; D uncertain. TRBV6-7 is an open reading frame whose function is uncertain. CDR3 size: 15 residues. Trimming took off 7 bases at V and 0 bases at J, with 14 bases between the two ends. CDR3 loop: CASTMAVSSTDTQYF. The CDR3 DNA reads as TGTGCCAGCACCATGGCAGTTTCTAGCACAGATACGCAGTATTTT.

On this clonotype: Relative to the germline gene, one junction end is altered; a read error may explain this. This chain uses TRBV9 with TRBJ2-6; D may be TRBD1 or TRBD2 (6 bases each). CDR1 and CDR2 from the germline V gene are SGDLS and YYNGEE. The CDR3 extends over 16 amino acids. CDR3 residues: CASSTGADSGANVRTF. DNA for the CDR3: TGTGCCAGCAGCACGGGGGCAGACTCTGGGGCCAACGTCCGGACTTTC.

This chain connects TRBV15 to TRBJ2-7, with D tentatively TRBD1 or TRBD2 (5 bases each). The CDR3 covers 15 residues. V gave up 5 bases and J gave up 0 bases, with 14 bases separating them. Germline CDR1 LNHNV, CDR2 YYDKDF (reference sequence). CDR3 bases: TGTGCCACCAGCGCTAGGGACGGAAACTCCTACGAGCAGTACTTC. It yields the protein CATSARDGNSYEQYF. Variable domain in full (rest from reference TRBV15 and TRBJ2-7): DAMVIQNPRYQVTQFGKPVTLSCSQTLNHNVMYWYQQKSSQAPKLLFHYYDKDFNNEADTPDNFQSRRPNTSFCFLDIRSPGLGDTAMYLCATSARDGNSYEQYFGPGTRLTVT.

The chain couples TRBV12-3 or TRBV12-4 to TRBJ1-1, with 8 bases fitting TRBD1. The V segment lost 7 bases and the J segment 4 bases; nucleotides outside the gene matches: 11. The CDR3 has 15 amino acids. CDR3 residues: CASTMDRAVITEAFF. CDR3 in DNA: TGTGCCAGCACCATGGACAGGGCGGTAATCACTGAAGCTTTCTTT.